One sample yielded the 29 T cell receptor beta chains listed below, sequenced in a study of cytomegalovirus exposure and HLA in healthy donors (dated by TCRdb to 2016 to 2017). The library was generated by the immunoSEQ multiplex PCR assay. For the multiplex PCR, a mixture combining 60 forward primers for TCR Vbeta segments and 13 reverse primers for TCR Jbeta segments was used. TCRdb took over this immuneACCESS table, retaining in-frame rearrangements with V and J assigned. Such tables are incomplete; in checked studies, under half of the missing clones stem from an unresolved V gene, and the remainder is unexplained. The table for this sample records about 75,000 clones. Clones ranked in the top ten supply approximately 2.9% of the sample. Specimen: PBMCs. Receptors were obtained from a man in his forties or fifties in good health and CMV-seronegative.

The CDR3 DNA is TGTGCCAGCAGTAGGAGCGGGTTCTCCTACGAGCAGTACTTC. This gives the protein CASSRSGFSYEQYF. This chain joins TRBV2 and TRBJ2-7; possibly TRBD2 for D (6 bases). Germline assignment: CDR1 SNHLY and CDR2 FYNNEI. V was cut by 5 bases and J by 0 bases, with 11 bases left in between. This CDR3 contains 14 residues.

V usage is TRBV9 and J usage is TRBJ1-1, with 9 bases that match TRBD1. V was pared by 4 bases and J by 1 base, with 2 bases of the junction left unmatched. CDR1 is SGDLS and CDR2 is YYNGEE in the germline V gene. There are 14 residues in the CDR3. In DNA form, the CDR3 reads TGTGCCAGCAGCACGGGACAGGGGAACACTGAAGCTTTCTTT. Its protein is CASSTGQGNTEAFF.

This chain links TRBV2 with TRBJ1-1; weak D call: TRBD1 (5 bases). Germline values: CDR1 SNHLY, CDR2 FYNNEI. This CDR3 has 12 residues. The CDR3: CVWGERDTEAFF. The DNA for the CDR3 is TGTGTGTGGGGGGAACGTGACACTGAAGCTTTCTTT. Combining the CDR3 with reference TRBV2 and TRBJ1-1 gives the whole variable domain EPEVTQTPSHQVTQMGQEVILRCVPISNHLYFYWYRQILGQKVEFLVSFYNNEISEKSEIFDDQFSVERPDGSNFTLKIRSTKLEDSAMYFCVWGERDTEAFFGQGTRLTVV.

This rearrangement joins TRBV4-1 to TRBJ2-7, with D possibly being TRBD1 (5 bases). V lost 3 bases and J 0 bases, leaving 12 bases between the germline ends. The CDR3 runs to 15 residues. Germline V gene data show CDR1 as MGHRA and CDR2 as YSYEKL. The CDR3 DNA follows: TGCGCCAGCAGCCAGGACAACACCTACTCCTACGAGCAGTACTTC. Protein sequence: CASSQDNTYSYEQYF.

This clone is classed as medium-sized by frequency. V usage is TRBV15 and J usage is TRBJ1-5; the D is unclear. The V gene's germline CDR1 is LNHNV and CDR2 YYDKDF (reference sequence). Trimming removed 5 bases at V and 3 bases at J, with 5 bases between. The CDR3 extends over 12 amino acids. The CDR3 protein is CATSVSNQPQHF. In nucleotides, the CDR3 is TGTGCCACCAGCGTCTCCAATCAGCCCCAGCATTTT.

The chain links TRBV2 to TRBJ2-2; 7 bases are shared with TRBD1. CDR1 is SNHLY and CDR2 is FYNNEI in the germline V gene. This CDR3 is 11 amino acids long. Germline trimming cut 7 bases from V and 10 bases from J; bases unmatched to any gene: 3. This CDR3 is CASTQGEELFF. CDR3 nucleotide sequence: TGTGCCAGCACGCAGGGGGAGGAGCTGTTTTTT. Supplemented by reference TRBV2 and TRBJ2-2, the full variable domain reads EPEVTQTPSHQVTQMGQEVILRCVPISNHLYFYWYRQILGQKVEFLVSFYNNEISEKSEIFDDQFSVERPDGSNFTLKIRSTKLEDSAMYFCASTQGEELFFGEGSRLTVL.

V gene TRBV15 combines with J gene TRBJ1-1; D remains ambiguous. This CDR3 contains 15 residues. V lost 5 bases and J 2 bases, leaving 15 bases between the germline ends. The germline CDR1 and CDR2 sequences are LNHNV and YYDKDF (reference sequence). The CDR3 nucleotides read TGTGCCACCAGCCAAGCGGAGGGTGGAAACACTGAAGCTTTCTTT. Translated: CATSQAEGGNTEAFF.

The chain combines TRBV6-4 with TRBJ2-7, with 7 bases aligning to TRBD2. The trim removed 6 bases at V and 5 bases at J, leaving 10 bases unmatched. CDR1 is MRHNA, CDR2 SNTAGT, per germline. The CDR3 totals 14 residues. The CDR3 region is CASSRGVPGDEQYF. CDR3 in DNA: TGTGCCAGCAGCCGGGGGGTCCCGGGGGACGAGCAGTACTTC.

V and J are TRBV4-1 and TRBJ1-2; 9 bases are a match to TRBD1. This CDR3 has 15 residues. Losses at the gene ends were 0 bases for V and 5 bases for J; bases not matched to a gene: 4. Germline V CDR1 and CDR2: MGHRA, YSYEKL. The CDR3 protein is CASSQDETGGYGYTF. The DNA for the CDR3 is TGCGCCAGCAGCCAAGATGAGACAGGGGGGTATGGCTACACCTTC.

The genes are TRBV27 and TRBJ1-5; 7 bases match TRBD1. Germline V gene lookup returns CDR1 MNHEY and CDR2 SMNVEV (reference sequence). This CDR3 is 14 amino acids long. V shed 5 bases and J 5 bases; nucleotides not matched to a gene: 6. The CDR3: CASSLQGQDQPQHF. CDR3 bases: TGTGCCAGCAGTCTACAGGGGCAGGATCAGCCCCAGCATTTT.

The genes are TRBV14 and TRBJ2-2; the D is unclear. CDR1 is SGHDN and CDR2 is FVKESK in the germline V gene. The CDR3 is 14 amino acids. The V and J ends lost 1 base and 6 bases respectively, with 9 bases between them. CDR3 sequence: CASSQVSAAGELFF. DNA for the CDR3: TGTGCCAGCAGCCAAGTAAGCGCGGCCGGGGAGCTGTTTTTT.

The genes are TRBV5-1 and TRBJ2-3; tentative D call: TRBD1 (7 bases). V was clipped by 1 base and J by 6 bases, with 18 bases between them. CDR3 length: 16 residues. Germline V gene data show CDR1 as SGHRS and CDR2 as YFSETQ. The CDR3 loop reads CASSLKQGGLQDTQYF. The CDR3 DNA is TGCGCCAGCAGCTTGAAGCAGGGGGGTCTTCAGGATACGCAGTATTTT.

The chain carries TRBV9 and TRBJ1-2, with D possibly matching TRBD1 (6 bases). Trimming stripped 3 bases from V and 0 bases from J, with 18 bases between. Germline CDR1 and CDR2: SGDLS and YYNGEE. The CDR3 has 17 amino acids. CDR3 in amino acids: CASSGTQGFKANYGYTF. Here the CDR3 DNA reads TGTGCCAGCAGCGGAACACAGGGTTTTAAGGCTAACTATGGCTACACCTTC.

The CDR3 nucleotides read TGTGCCAGCAGCGCAGACAGGGCGCTTGAAGCTTTCTTT. It codes for CASSADRALEAFF. The V call is TRBV6-1, the J call TRBJ1-1, with TRBD1 matching 7 bases. J was trimmed by 7 bases and V by 6 bases; bases with no gene match: 8. CDR1 and CDR2 from the germline V gene are MNHNS and SASEGT. The CDR3 sequence is 13 residues long.

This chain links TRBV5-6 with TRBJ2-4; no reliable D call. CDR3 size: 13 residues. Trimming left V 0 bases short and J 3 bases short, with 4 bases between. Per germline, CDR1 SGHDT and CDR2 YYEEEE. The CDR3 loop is CASSLDSKNIQYF. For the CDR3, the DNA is TGTGCCAGCAGCTTGGACAGCAAAAACATTCAGTACTTC.

For the CDR3, the DNA is TGTGCCAGCAGTGGGGGGTCTAGCAATCAGCCCCAGCATTTT. The encoded protein is CASSGGSSNQPQHF. The chain has TRBV6-5 and TRBJ1-5, with a tentative D call TRBD1 (5 bases). Germline lookup yields CDR1 MNHEY and CDR2 SVGAGI. The V end was cut by 5 bases, the J end by 0 bases, with 8 bases between. This CDR3 is built from 14 residues.

The CDR3 sequence is CASSLAGAGGGYNEQFF. The DNA of the CDR3 is TGTGCCAGCAGCTTAGCTGGAGCGGGGGGCGGGTACAATGAGCAGTTCTTC. The chain joins TRBV7-2 to TRBJ2-1; 9 positions agree with TRBD2. The V and J ends lost 0 bases and 4 bases, in that order; junction bases with no gene match: 7. The germline V gene encodes CDR1 SGHTA and CDR2 FQGNSA. The CDR3 has 17 residues.

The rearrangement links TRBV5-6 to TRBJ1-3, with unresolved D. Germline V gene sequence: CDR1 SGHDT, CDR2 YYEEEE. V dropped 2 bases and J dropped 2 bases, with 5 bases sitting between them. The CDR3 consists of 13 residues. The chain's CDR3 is CASSFGTGNTIYF. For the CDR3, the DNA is TGTGCCAGCAGCTTCGGGACTGGAAACACCATATATTTT.

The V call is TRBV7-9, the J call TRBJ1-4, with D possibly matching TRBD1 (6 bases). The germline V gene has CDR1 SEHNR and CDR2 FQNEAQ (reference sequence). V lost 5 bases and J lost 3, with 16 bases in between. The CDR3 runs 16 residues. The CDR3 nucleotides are TGTGCCAGCAGCGGCCTGAACAGGGCTCCTAATGAAAAACTGTTTTTT. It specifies CASSGLNRAPNEKLFF. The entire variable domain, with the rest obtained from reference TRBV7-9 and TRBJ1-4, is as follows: DTGVSQNPRHKITKRGQNVTFRCDPISEHNRLYWYRQTLGQGPEFLTYFQNEAQLEKSRLLSDRFSAERPKGSFSTLEIQRTEQGDSAMYLCASSGLNRAPNEKLFFGSGTQLSVL.

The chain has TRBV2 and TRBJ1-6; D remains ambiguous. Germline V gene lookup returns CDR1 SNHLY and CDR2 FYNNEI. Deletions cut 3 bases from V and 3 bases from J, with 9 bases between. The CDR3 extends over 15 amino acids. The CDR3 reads CASSDPESYNSPLHF. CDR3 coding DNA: TGTGCCAGCAGTGATCCGGAGAGCTATAATTCACCCCTCCACTTT. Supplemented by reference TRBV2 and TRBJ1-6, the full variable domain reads EPEVTQTPSHQVTQMGQEVILRCVPISNHLYFYWYRQILGQKVEFLVSFYNNEISEKSEIFDDQFSVERPDGSNFTLKIRSTKLEDSAMYFCASSDPESYNSPLHFGNGTRLTVT.

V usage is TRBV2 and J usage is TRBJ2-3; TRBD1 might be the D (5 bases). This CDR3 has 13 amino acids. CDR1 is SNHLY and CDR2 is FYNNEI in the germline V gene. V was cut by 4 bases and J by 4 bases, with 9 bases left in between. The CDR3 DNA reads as TGTGCCAGCAGTGTGGGGCCCCCAGATACGCAGTATTTT. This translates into CASSVGPPDTQYF.

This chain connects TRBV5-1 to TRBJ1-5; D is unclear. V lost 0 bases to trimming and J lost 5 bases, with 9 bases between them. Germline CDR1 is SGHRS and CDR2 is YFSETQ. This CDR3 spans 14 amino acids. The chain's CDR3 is CASSLDWRDQPQHF. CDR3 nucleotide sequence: TGCGCCAGCAGCTTGGATTGGCGGGATCAGCCCCAGCATTTT. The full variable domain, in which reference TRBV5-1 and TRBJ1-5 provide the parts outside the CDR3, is KAGVTQTPRYLIKTRGQQVTLSCSPISGHRSVSWYQQTPGQGLQFLFEYFSETQRNKGNFPGRFSGRQFSNSRSEMNVSTLELGDSALYLCASSLDWRDQPQHFGDGTRLSIL.

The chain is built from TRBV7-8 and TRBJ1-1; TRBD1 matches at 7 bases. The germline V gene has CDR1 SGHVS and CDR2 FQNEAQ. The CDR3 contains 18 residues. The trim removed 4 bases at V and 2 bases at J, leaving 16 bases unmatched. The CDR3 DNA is TGTGCCAGCAGCTCCTCAACGAGGACAGGTTTTTTAAACACTGAAGCTTTCTTT. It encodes CASSSSTRTGFLNTEAFF. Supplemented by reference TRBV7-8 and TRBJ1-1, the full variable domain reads GAGVSQSPRYKVAKRGQDVALRCDPISGHVSLFWYQQALGQGPEFLTYFQNEAQLDKSGLPSDRFFAERPEGSVSTLKIQRTQQEDSAVYLCASSSSTRTGFLNTEAFFGQGTRLTVV.

This CDR3 reads CASSPGSYEQYF. Here the CDR3 DNA reads TGTGCCAGCAGCCCCGGTTCCTACGAGCAGTACTTC. V is TRBV5-6 and J is TRBJ2-7, with no clear D. The germline V gene encodes CDR1 SGHDT and CDR2 YYEEEE. V was pared by 4 bases and J by 1 base, with 6 bases between. This CDR3 contains 12 residues.

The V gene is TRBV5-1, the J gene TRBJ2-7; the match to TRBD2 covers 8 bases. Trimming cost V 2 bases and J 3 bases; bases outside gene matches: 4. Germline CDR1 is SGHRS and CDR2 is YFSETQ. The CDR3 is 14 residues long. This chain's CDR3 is CASSLGSGVYEQYF. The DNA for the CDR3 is TGCGCCAGCAGCTTAGGTAGCGGGGTCTACGAGCAGTACTTC.

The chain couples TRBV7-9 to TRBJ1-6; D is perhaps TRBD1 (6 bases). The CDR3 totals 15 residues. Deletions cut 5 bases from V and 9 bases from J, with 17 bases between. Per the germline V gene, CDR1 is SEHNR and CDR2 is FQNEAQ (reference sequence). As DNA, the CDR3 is TGTGCCAGCAGCCGCGTTCAGGGGACGGGTTCACCCCTCCACTTT. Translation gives CASSRVQGTGSPLHF. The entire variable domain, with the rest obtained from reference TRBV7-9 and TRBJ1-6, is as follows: DTGVSQNPRHKITKRGQNVTFRCDPISEHNRLYWYRQTLGQGPEFLTYFQNEAQLEKSRLLSDRFSAERPKGSFSTLEIQRTEQGDSAMYLCASSRVQGTGSPLHFGNGTRLTVT.

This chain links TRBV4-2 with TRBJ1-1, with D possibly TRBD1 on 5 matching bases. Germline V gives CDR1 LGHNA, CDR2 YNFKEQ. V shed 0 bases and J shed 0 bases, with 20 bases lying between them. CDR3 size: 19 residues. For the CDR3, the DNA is TGTGCCAGCAGCCAAGATGGGACGTCCGCAGGAGGGGTGAACACTGAAGCTTTCTTT. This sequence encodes CASSQDGTSAGGVNTEAFF.

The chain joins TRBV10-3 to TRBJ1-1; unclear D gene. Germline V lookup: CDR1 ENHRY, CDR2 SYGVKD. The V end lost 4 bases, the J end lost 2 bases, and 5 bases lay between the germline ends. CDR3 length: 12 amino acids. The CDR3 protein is CAISVGNTEAFF. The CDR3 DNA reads TGTGCCATCAGTGTCGGTAACACTGAAGCTTTCTTT.

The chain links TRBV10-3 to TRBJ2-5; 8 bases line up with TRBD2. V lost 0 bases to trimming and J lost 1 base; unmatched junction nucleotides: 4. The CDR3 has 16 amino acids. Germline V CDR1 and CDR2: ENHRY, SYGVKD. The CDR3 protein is CAISESQSGGQETQYF. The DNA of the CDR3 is TGTGCCATCAGTGAGTCTCAAAGCGGGGGCCAAGAGACCCAGTACTTC.